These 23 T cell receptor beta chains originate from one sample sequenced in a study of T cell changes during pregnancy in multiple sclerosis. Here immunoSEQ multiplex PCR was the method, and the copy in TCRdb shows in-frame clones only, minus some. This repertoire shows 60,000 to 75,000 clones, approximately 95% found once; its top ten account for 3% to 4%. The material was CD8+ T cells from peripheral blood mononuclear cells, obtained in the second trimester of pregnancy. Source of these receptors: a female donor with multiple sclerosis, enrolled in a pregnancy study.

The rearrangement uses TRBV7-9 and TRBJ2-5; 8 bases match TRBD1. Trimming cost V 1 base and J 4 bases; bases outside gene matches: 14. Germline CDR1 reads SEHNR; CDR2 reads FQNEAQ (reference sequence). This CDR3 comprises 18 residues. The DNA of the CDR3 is TGTGCCAGCAGCTTAGGAACAAATACGGACAGGGAATTAGAGACCCAGTACTTC. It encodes CASSLGTNTDRELETQYF. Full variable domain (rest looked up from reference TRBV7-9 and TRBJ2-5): DTGVSQNPRHKITKRGQNVTFRCDPISEHNRLYWYRQTLGQGPEFLTYFQNEAQLEKSRLLSDRFSAERPKGSFSTLEIQRTEQGDSAMYLCASSLGTNTDRELETQYFGPGTRLLVL.

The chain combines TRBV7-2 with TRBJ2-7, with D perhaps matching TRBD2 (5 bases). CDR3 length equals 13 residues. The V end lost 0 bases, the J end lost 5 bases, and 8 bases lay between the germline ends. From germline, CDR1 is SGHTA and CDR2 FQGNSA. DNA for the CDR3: TGTGCCAGCAGCTTAGCCGGGATCCACGAGCAGTACTTC. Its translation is CASSLAGIHEQYF.

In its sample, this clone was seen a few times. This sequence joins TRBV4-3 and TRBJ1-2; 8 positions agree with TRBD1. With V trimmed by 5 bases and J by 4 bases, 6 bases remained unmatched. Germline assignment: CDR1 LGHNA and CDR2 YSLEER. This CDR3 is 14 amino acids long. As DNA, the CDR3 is TGCGCCAGCAGCACGACAGGGGACTTCTATGGCTACACCTTC. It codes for CASSTTGDFYGYTF.

The CDR3 DNA reads TGCGCCAGCAGCCCTTATGGGGACAGGGTTAAGGCCGGGGAGCTGTTTTTT. It is translated as CASSPYGDRVKAGELFF. The chain recombines TRBV4-3 with TRBJ2-2, with TRBD1 identical over 9 bases. The trim removed 4 bases at V and 6 bases at J, leaving 12 bases unmatched. The CDR3 runs to 17 residues. CDR1 is LGHNA, CDR2 YSLEER, per germline.

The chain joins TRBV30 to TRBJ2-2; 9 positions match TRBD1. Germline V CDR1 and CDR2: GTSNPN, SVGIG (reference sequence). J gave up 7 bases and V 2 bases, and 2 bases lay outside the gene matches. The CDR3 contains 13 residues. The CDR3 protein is CAWSLTGGGELFF. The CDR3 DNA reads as TGTGCCTGGAGTTTGACAGGGGGCGGGGAGCTGTTTTTT.

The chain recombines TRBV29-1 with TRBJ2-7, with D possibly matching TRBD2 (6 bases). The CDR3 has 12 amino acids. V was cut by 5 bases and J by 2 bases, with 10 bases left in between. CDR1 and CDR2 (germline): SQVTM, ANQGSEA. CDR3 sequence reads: CSVIGGPYEQYF. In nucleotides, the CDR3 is TGCAGCGTTATAGGAGGGCCCTACGAGCAGTACTTC.

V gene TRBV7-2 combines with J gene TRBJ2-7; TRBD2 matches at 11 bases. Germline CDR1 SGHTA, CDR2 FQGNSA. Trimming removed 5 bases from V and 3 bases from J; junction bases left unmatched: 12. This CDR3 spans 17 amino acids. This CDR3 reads CASSAGPVAGGGYEQYF. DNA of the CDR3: TGTGCCAGCAGCGCCGGACCTGTAGCGGGAGGGGGCTACGAGCAGTACTTC.

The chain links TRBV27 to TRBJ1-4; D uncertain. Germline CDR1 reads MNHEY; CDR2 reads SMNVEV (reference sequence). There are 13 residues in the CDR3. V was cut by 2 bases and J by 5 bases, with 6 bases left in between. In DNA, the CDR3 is TGTGCCAGCAGTTTAGAACGGAATGAAAAACTGTTTTTT. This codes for CASSLERNEKLFF.

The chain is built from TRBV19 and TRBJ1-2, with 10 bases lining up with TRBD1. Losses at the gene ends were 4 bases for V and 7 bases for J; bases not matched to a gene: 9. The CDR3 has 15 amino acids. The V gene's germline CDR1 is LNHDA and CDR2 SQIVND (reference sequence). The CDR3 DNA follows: TGTGCCAGTAGTACCCGGCGTGGACAGGGGGGTGGCTACACCTTC. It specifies CASSTRRGQGGGYTF.

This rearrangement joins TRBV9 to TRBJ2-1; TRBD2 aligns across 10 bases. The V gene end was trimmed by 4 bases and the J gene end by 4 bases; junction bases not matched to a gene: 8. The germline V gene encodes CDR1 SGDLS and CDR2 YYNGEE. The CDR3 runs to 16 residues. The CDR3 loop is CASSLSGRDLYNEQFF. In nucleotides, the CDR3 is TGTGCCAGCAGCTTGAGCGGGAGGGACCTATACAATGAGCAGTTCTTC.

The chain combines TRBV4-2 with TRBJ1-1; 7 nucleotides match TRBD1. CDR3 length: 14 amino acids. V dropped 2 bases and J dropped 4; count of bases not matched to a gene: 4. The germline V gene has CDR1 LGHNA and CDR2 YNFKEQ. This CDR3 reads CASSQTTGFTEAFF. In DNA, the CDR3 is TGTGCCAGCAGCCAAACGACAGGGTTCACTGAAGCTTTCTTT.

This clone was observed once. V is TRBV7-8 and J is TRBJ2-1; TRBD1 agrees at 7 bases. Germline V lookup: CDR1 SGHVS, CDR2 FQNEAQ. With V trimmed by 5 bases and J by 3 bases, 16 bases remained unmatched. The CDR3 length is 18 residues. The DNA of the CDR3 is TGTGCCAGCAGCCCCCGGGACAGAACCCTATGGATCTACAATGAGCAGTTCTTC. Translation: CASSPRDRTLWIYNEQFF.

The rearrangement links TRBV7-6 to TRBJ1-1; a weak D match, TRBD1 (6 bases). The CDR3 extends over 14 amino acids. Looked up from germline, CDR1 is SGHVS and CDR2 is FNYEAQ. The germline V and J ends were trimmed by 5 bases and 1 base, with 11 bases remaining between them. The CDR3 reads CASSQGQWNTEAFF. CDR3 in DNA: TGTGCCAGCAGCCAAGGACAGTGGAACACTGAAGCTTTCTTT.

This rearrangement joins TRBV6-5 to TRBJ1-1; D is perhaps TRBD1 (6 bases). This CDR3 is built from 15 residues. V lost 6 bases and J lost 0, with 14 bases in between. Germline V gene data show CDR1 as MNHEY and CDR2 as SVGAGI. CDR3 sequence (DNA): TGTGCCAGCAGCCCCGATGGACAGCTGAACACTGAAGCTTTCTTT. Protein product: CASSPDGQLNTEAFF.

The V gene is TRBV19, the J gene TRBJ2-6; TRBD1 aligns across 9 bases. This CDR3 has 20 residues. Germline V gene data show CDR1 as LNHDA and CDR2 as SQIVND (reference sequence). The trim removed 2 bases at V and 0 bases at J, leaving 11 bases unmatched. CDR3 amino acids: CASSIYGLETGGSGANVLTF. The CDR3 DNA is TGTGCCAGTAGTATATATGGTTTAGAGACAGGGGGCTCTGGGGCCAACGTCCTGACTTTC.

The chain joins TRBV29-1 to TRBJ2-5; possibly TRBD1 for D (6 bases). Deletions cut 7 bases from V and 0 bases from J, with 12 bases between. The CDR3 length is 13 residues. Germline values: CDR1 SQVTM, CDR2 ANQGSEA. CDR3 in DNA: TGCAGCGCCACGACAGGTCACCAAGAGACCCAGTACTTC. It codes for CSATTGHQETQYF.

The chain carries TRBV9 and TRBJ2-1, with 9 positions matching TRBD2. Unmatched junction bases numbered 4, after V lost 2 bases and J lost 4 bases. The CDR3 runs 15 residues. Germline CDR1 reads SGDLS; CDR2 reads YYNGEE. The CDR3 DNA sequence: TGTGCCAGCAGCGTCGGGACTAGCAAGTACAATGAGCAGTTCTTC. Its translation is CASSVGTSKYNEQFF.

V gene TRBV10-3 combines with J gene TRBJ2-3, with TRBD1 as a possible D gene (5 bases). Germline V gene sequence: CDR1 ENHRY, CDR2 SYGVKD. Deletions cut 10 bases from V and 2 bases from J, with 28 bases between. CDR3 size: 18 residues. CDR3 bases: TGTGCCACCACCGGAGACAGCGCCCAGCCCGTCGTCACAGATACGCAGTATTTT. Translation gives CATTGDSAQPVVTDTQYF.

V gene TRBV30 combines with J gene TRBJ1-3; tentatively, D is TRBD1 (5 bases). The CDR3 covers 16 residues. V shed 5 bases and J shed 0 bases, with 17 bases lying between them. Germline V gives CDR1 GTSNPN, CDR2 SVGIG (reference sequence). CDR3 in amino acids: CAWAGFWSDSGNTIYF. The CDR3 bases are TGTGCCTGGGCAGGGTTCTGGTCCGACTCTGGAAACACCATATATTTT.

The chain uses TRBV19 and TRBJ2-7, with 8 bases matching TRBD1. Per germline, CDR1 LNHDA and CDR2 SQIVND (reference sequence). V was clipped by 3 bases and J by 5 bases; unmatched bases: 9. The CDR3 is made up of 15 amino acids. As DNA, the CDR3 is TGTGCCAGTAGTATCGCTAGGACAGGGATACACGAGCAGTACTTC. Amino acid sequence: CASSIARTGIHEQYF.

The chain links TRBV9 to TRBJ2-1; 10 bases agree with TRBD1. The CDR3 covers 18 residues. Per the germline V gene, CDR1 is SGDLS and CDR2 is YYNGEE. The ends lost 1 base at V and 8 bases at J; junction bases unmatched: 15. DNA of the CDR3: TGTGCCAGCAGCGTATATGGGGGTGGGGGACAGGGGTCCCATGAGCAGTTCTTC. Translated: CASSVYGGGGQGSHEQFF.

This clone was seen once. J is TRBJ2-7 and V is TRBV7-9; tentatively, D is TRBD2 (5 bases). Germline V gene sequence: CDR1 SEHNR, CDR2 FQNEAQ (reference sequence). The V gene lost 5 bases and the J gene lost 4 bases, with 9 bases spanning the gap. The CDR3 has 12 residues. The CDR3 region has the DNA TGTGCCAGCAGCCGGACTCCTTACGAGCAGTACTTC. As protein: CASSRTPYEQYF.

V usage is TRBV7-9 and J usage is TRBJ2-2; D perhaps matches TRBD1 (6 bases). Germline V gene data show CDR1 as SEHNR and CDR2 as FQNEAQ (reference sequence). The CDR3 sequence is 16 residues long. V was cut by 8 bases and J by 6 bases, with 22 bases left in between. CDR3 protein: CASSLHLGTRAGELFF. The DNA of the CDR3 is TGTGCCAGCTCTCTCCATCTTGGGACACGAGCCGGGGAGCTGTTTTTT.